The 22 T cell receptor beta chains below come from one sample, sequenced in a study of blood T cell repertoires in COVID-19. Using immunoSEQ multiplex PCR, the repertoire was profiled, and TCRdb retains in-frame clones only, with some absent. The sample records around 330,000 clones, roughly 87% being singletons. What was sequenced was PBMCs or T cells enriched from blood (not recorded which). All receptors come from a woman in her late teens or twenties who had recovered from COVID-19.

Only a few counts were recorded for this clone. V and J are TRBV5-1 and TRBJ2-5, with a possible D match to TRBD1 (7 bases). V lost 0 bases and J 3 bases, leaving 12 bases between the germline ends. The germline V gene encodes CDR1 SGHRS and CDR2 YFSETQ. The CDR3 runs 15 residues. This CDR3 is CASSLDGGGEETQYF. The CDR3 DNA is TGCGCCAGCAGCTTGGATGGAGGGGGCGAAGAGACCCAGTACTTC.

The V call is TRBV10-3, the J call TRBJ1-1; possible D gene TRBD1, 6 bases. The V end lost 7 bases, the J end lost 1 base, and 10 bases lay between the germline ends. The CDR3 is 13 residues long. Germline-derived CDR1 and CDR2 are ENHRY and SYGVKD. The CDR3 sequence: CAITLGQNTEAFF. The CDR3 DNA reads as TGTGCCATCACCCTGGGACAGAACACTGAAGCTTTCTTT.

The CDR3 region is CASSSRAGGGSDTQYF. The CDR3, as DNA: TGCGCCAGCAGTTCCAGAGCGGGAGGGGGATCAGATACGCAGTATTTT. The chain combines TRBV4-3 with TRBJ2-3, with 10 bases matching TRBD2. The CDR3 consists of 16 residues. Germline trimming cut 6 bases from V and 4 bases from J; bases unmatched to any gene: 10. From germline, CDR1 is LGHNA and CDR2 YSLEER.

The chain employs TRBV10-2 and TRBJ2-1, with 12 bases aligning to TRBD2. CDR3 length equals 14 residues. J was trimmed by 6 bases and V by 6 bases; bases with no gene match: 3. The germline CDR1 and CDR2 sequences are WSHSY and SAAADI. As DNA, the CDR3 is TGCGCCAGCAGCCCTAGCGGGAGGGCCAATGAGCAGTTCTTC. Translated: CASSPSGRANEQFF.

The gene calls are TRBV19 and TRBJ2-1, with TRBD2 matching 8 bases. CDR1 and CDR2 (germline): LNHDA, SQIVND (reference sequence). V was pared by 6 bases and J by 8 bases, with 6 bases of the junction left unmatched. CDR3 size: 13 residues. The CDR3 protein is CASRGSGMDEQFF. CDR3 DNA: TGTGCCAGTAGGGGTAGCGGGATGGATGAGCAGTTCTTC. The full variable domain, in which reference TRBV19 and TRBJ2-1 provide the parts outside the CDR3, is DGGITQSPKYLFRKEGQNVTLSCEQNLNHDAMYWYRQDPGQGLRLIYYSQIVNDFQKGDIAEGYSVSREKKESFPLTVTSAQKNPTAFYLCASRGSGMDEQFFGPGTRLTVL.

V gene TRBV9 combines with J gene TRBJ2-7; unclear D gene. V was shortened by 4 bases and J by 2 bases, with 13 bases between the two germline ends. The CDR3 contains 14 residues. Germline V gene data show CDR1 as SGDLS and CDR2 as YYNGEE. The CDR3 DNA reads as TGTGCCAGCAGCCCCCGTAGCACCACCTACGAGCAGTACTTC. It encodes CASSPRSTTYEQYF.

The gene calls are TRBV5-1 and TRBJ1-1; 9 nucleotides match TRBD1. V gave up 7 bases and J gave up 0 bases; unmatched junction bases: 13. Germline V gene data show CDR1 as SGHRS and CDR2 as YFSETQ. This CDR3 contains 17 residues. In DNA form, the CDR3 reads TGCGCCAGCGGACCGGACAGGGGAGGTGTAATGAACACTGAAGCTTTCTTT. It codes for CASGPDRGGVMNTEAFF.

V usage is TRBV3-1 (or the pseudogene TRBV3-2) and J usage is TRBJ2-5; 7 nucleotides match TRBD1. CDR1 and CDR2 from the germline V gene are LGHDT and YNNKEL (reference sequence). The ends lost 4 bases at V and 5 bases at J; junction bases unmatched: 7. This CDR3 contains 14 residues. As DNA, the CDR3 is TGTGCCAGCAGCCGACTTGGGACAGCCGAGACCCAGTACTTC. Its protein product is CASSRLGTAETQYF.

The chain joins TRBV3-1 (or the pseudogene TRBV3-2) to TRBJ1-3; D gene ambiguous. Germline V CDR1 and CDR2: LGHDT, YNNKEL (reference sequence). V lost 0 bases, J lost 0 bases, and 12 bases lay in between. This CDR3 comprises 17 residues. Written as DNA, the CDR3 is TGTGCCAGCAGCCAAGAAACCAGGTCCTTCTCTGGAAACACCATATATTTT. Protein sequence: CASSQETRSFSGNTIYF.

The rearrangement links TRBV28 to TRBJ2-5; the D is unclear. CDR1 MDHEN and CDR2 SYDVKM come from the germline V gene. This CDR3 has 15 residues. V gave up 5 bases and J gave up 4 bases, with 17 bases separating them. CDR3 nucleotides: TGTGCCAGCAGTCCGGTAATCGTCCCGGGAGAGACCCAGTACTTC. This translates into CASSPVIVPGETQYF.

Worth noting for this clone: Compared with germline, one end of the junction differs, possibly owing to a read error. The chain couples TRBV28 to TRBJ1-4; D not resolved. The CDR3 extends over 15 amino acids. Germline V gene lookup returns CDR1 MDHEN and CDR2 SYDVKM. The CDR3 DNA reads TGTGCCAGCAGCTTATCATCGGGAACTAATGAAAAACTGTTTTTT. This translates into CASSLSSGTNEKLFF.

DNA for the CDR3: TGCGCCAGCAGCTTGGAGGGACAGGGATACGAGACCCAGTACTTC. Protein: CASSLEGQGYETQYF. V and J are TRBV5-1 and TRBJ2-5, with 9 positions matching TRBD1. The V segment lost 0 bases and the J segment 5 bases; nucleotides outside the gene matches: 5. The CDR3 consists of 15 residues. The V gene's germline CDR1 is SGHRS and CDR2 YFSETQ.

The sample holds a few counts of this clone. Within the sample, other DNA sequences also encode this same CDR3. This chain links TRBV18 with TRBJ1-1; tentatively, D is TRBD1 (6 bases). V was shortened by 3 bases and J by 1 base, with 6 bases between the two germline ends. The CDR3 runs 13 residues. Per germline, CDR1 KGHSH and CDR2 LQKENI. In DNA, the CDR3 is TGTGCCAGCTCACCGGGACAGAACACTGAAGCTTTCTTT. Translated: CASSPGQNTEAFF.

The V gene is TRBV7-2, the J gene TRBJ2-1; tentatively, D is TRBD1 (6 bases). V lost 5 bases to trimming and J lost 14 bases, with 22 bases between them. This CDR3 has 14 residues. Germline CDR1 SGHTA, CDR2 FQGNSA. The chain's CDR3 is CASSGTTGGRWEFF. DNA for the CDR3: TGTGCCAGCAGCGGGACAACAGGCGGGCGTTGGGAGTTCTTC. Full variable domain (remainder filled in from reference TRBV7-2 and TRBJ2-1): GAGVSQSPSNKVTEKGKDVELRCDPISGHTALYWYRQSLGQGLEFLIYFQGNSAPDKSGLPSDRFSAERTGGSVSTLTIQRTQQEDSAVYLCASSGTTGGRWEFFGPGTRLTVL.

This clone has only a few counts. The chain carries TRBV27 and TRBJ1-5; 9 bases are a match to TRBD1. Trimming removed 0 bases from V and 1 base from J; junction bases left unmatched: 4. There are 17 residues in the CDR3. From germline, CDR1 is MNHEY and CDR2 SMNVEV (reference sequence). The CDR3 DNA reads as TGTGCCAGCAGTTTATCAAGGACAGGGGCGAGCAATCAGCCCCAGCATTTT. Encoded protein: CASSLSRTGASNQPQHF.

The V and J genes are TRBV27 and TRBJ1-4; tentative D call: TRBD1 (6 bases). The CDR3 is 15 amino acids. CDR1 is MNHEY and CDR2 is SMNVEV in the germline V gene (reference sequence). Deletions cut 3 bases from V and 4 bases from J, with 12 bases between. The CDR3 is CASSLAGANNEKLFF. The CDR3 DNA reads TGTGCCAGCAGTTTGGCAGGGGCGAATAATGAAAAACTGTTTTTT.

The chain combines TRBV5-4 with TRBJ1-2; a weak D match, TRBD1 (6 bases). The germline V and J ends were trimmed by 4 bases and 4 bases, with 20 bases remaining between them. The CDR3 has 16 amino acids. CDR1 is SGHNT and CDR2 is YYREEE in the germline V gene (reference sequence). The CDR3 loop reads CASSPANRERGYGYTF. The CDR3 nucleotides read TGTGCCAGCAGCCCCGCTAACAGGGAACGGGGCTATGGCTACACCTTC.

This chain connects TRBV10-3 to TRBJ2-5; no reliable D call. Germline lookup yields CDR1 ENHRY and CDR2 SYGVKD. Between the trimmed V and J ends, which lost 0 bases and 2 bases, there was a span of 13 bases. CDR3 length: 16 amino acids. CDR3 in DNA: TGTGCCATCAGTGAGTCGCATTCTACGAGTCAAGAGACCCAGTACTTC. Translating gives CAISESHSTSQETQYF.

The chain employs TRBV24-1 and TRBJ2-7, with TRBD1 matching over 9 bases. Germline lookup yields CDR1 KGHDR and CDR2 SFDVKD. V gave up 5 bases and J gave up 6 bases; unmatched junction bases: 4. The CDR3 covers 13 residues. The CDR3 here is CATSVGQGSEQYF. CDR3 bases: TGTGCCACCAGTGTGGGACAGGGATCCGAGCAGTACTTC.

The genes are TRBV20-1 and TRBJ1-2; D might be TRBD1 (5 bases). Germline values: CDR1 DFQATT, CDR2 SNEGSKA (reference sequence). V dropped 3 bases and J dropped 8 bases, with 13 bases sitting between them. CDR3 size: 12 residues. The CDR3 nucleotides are TGCAGTGCTAGTAGGCAGGGTATAGGCTACACCTTC. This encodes CSASRQGIGYTF.

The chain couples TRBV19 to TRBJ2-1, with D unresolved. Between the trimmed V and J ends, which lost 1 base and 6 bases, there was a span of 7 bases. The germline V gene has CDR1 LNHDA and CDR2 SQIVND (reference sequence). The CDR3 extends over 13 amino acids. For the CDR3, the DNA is TGTGCCAGTAGTATAGGGGCAGTCAATGAGCAGTTCTTC. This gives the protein CASSIGAVNEQFF.

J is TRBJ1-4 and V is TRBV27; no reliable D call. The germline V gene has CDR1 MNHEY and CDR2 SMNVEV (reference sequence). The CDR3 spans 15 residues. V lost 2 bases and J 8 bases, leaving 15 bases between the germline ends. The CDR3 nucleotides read TGTGCCAGCAGTTTAATTCCAGTCATTGGCGAAAAACTGTTTTTT. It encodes CASSLIPVIGEKLFF.